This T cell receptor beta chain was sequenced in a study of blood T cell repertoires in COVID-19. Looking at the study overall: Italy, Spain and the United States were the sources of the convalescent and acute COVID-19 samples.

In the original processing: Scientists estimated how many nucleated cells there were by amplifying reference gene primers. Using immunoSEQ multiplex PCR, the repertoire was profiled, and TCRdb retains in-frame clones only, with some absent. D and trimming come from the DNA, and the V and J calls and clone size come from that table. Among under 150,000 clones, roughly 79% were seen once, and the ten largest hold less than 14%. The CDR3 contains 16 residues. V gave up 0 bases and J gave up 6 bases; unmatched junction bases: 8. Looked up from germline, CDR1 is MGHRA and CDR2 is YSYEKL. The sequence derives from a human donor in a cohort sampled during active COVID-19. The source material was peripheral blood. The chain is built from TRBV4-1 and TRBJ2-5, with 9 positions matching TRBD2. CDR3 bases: TGCGCCAGCAGCCAAGAGCTGCGGGGGGGCTCTCAGACCCAGTACTTC. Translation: CASSQELRGGSQTQYF.